This passage covers 2 T cell receptor beta chains from one sample sequenced in a study of T cell responses to AZD1222 COVID-19 vaccine. The assay was immunoSEQ multiplex PCR, and TCRdb's table has in-frame clones only and misses some. Of 120,000 or so clones listed, 92% are singletons. Sequencing was performed on peripheral blood, taken on day 0 of AZD1222 vaccination. The receptors originated from an adult in good health.

The chain carries TRBV3-1 (or the pseudogene TRBV3-2) and TRBJ2-2; D ambiguous. The CDR3 length is 15 residues. Germline-derived CDR1 and CDR2 are LGHDT and YNNKEL (reference sequence). Deletions cut 8 bases from V and 4 bases from J, with 17 bases between. CDR3 DNA sequence: TGTGCCAGCTCCTTAATGCCAGTATCCACCGGGGAGCTGTTTTTT. Amino acids: CASSLMPVSTGELFF.

This chain joins TRBV28 and TRBJ2-3; D might be TRBD1 or TRBD2, each matching 5 bases. The ends were cut back, 6 bases at V and 2 bases at J, with 9 bases in the middle. CDR1 is MDHEN, CDR2 SYDVKM, per germline. This CDR3 contains 13 residues. CDR3 loop: CASSRDLTDTQYF. CDR3 nucleotide sequence: TGTGCCAGCAGCCGGGACCTCACAGATACGCAGTATTTT.